Below, 23 T cell receptor beta chains from the same sample are listed, as sequenced in a study of blood T cell repertoires in COVID-19. Here immunoSEQ multiplex PCR was the method, and the copy in TCRdb shows in-frame clones only, minus some. The profile shows about 48,000 clones, around 85% of them singletons. What was sequenced was peripheral blood. These receptors were obtained from a woman in her fifties or sixties with acute or convalescent COVID-19.

The genes are TRBV29-1 and TRBJ1-2; 10 bases line up with TRBD1. The CDR3 is 11 residues long. V trimming: 3 bases; J trimming: 8 bases; junction bases outside the gene matches: 0. Germline V gives CDR1 SQVTM, CDR2 ANQGSEA. The CDR3 region has the DNA TGCAGCGTTGAGGACAGGGGGGGCTACACCTTC. Translating gives CSVEDRGGYTF.

The J gene is TRBJ2-3, the V gene TRBV25-1, with a possible D match to TRBD2 (6 bases). Germline V gives CDR1 MGHDK, CDR2 SYGVNS. Trimming left V 6 bases short and J 5 bases short, with 12 bases between. The CDR3 totals 13 residues. As DNA, the CDR3 is TGTGCCAGCAGCCCGGACTATGAAGATACGCAGTATTTT. It is translated as CASSPDYEDTQYF.

This chain joins TRBV5-6 and TRBJ2-1; the match to TRBD1 covers 7 bases. Per germline, CDR1 SGHDT and CDR2 YYEEEE. This CDR3 region has 14 residues. Germline trimming cut 4 bases from V and 2 bases from J; bases unmatched to any gene: 3. CDR3 bases: TGTGCCAGCAGCATCGGGACAGCCTACAATGAGCAGTTCTTC. It is translated as CASSIGTAYNEQFF.

The chain recombines TRBV7-9 with TRBJ2-4, with D perhaps matching TRBD1 (6 bases). The CDR3 has 15 amino acids. The V end was cut by 0 bases, the J end by 6 bases, with 12 bases between. From germline, CDR1 is SEHNR and CDR2 FQNEAQ (reference sequence). CDR3 bases: TGTGCCAGCAGCTTAGCGCAGGGGTTAGGAAACATTCAGTACTTC. Its protein is CASSLAQGLGNIQYF. Together with reference TRBV7-9 and TRBJ2-4, the CDR3 gives the full variable domain: DTGVSQNPRHKITKRGQNVTFRCDPISEHNRLYWYRQTLGQGPEFLTYFQNEAQLEKSRLLSDRFSAERPKGSFSTLEIQRTEQGDSAMYLCASSLAQGLGNIQYFGAGTRLSVL.

V is TRBV5-1 and J is TRBJ1-2; 7 positions agree with TRBD1. Germline V gene sequence: CDR1 SGHRS, CDR2 YFSETQ. V was clipped by 7 bases and J by 4 bases; unmatched bases: 13. This CDR3 region has 15 residues. The DNA of the CDR3 is TGCGCCAGCCGAGGGAACAGGGGAATAGGCTATGGCTACACCTTC. This codes for CASRGNRGIGYGYTF.

The chain combines TRBV6-5 with TRBJ2-1; TRBD1 aligns across 7 bases. CDR3 size: 15 residues. Trimming cost V 6 bases and J 4 bases; bases outside gene matches: 9. Germline values: CDR1 MNHEY, CDR2 SVGAGI. CDR3 amino acids: CASRADRAKYNEQFF. CDR3 bases: TGTGCCAGCAGAGCCGACAGGGCGAAGTACAATGAGCAGTTCTTC.

This chain connects TRBV19 to TRBJ1-2; D is uncertain. The germline gives CDR1 LNHDA, CDR2 SQIVND (reference sequence). Trimming took off 8 bases at V and 4 bases at J, with 17 bases between the two ends. The CDR3 consists of 14 residues. DNA for the CDR3: TGTGCCAGTGCCCCTTTGAGGGAGGGCTATGGCTACACCTTC. Its translation is CASAPLREGYGYTF.

This clone appeared a single time. The chain links TRBV30 to TRBJ2-1; 11 nucleotides agree with TRBD2. The CDR3 has 13 residues. Germline assignment: CDR1 GTSNPN and CDR2 SVGIG (reference sequence). Losses at the gene ends were 1 base for V and 11 bases for J; bases not matched to a gene: 4. This CDR3 is CAWSGLAGQKQFF. CDR3 sequence (DNA): TGTGCCTGGAGTGGACTAGCGGGACAAAAGCAGTTCTTC.

The CDR3 sequence is CAITMGRGEDEQFF. CDR3 DNA: TGTGCCATCACAATGGGGCGGGGGGAGGATGAGCAGTTCTTC. The chain recombines TRBV10-3 with TRBJ2-1; 8 nucleotides line up with TRBD2. The ends lost 7 bases at V and 8 bases at J; junction bases unmatched: 10. CDR1 and CDR2 (germline): ENHRY, SYGVKD. This CDR3 is built from 14 residues.

V and J are TRBV3-1 (or the pseudogene TRBV3-2) and TRBJ2-5, with 10 bases that match TRBD2. The J segment lost 5 bases and the V segment lost 1 base, leaving 16 bases of the junction unmatched. The germline V gene encodes CDR1 LGHDT and CDR2 YNNKEL (reference sequence). The CDR3 totals 19 residues. The CDR3 DNA follows: TGTGCCAGCAGCCAAGGATTCGCTAGCGGGGGACCGACTACGGAGACCCAGTACTTC. Protein: CASSQGFASGGPTTETQYF.

The J gene is TRBJ1-2, the V gene TRBV23-1; 7 positions agree with TRBD1. TRBV23-1 is marked as an open reading frame, function uncertain. The trim removed 2 bases at V and 8 bases at J, leaving 14 bases unmatched. The CDR3 sequence is 16 residues long. This CDR3 is CASSQPYRGQIDGYTF. The CDR3 coding sequence is TGCGCCAGCAGTCAACCATATAGGGGACAGATAGACGGCTACACCTTC.

CDR3 in DNA: TGTGCTAGCGGACTCCTATCCGGGACACCGCAAGAGACCCAGTACTTC. Protein: CASGLLSGTPQETQYF. V is TRBV7-7 and J is TRBJ2-5, with D perhaps being TRBD1 or TRBD2 (6 bases each). The CDR3 covers 16 residues. CDR1 and CDR2 from the germline V gene are SSHAT and FNYEAQ (reference sequence).

CDR3: CASSTRTGPGGYTF. The CDR3 DNA is TGTGCCAGCAGCACCAGGACAGGCCCAGGAGGCTACACCTTC. V and J are TRBV9 and TRBJ1-2, with 7 positions matching TRBD1. J lost 8 bases, V lost 4 bases, and 11 bases had no gene match. The CDR3 is made up of 14 amino acids. The germline V gene has CDR1 SGDLS and CDR2 YYNGEE.

The V gene is TRBV27, the J gene TRBJ2-5, with 7 bases fitting TRBD1. The CDR3 is 17 residues long. The V gene's germline CDR1 is MNHEY and CDR2 SMNVEV (reference sequence). V dropped 5 bases and J dropped 2; count of bases not matched to a gene: 14. This chain's CDR3 is CASSLRTGPTFQETQYF. CDR3 coding DNA: TGTGCCAGCAGTCTAAGGACAGGCCCTACCTTTCAAGAGACCCAGTACTTC.

Here the CDR3 reads CASSPDRGGSYEQYF. CDR3 in DNA: TGTGCCAGCAGCCCAGACAGGGGTGGATCCTACGAGCAGTACTTC. The chain recombines TRBV5-4 with TRBJ2-7; 8 bases align to TRBD1. V lost 4 bases, J lost 1 base, and 7 bases stayed unmatched. The V gene's germline CDR1 is SGHNT and CDR2 YYREEE (reference sequence). The CDR3 runs to 15 residues.

This rearrangement joins TRBV3-1 (or the pseudogene TRBV3-2) to TRBJ1-1; no definite D call. Germline loops: CDR1 LGHDT, CDR2 YNNKEL (reference sequence). The V and J ends lost 6 bases and 3 bases respectively, with 11 bases between them. The CDR3 covers 13 residues. Written as DNA, the CDR3 is TGTGCCAGCAGGGCTAGGGAGGACACTGAAGCTTTCTTT. Amino acids: CASRAREDTEAFF.

The chain uses TRBV6-5 and TRBJ1-3, with 9 positions matching TRBD1. The CDR3 sequence is 15 residues long. J lost 0 bases, V lost 6 bases, and 3 bases had no gene match. CDR1 is MNHEY, CDR2 SVGAGI, per germline. CDR3 amino acids: CASRDRGGSGNTIYF. The CDR3 coding sequence is TGTGCCAGCAGGGACAGGGGTGGCTCTGGAAACACCATATATTTT.

The genes are TRBV18 and TRBJ1-1, with TRBD1 matching over 9 bases. The CDR3 is 14 amino acids. Germline assignment: CDR1 KGHSH and CDR2 LQKENI. V gave up 4 bases and J gave up 1 base; unmatched junction bases: 1. The CDR3 bases are TGTGCCAGCTCACTGACAGGGGGGAACACTGAAGCTTTCTTT. It translates to CASSLTGGNTEAFF. Filled out from reference TRBV18 and TRBJ1-1, the complete variable domain reads NAGVMQNPRHLVRRRGQEARLRCSPMKGHSHVYWYRQLPEEGLKFMVYLQKENIIDESGMPKERFSAEFPKEGPSILRIQQVVRGDSAAYFCASSLTGGNTEAFFGQGTRLTVV.

This rearrangement joins TRBV3-1 (or the pseudogene TRBV3-2) to TRBJ1-2; a possible D gene is TRBD1 (6 bases). Trimming removed 3 bases from V and 5 bases from J, with 13 bases in between. The germline V gene encodes CDR1 LGHDT and CDR2 YNNKEL (reference sequence). This CDR3 spans 14 amino acids. The CDR3 DNA follows: TGTGCCAGCAGCCACGCAGGACAGCTTTATGGCTACACCTTC. This codes for CASSHAGQLYGYTF.

The chain combines TRBV11-3 with TRBJ1-1, with TRBD1 matching over 10 bases. Germline trimming cut 6 bases from V and 5 bases from J; bases unmatched to any gene: 6. From germline, CDR1 is SGHNT and CDR2 YENEEA. This CDR3 contains 14 residues. CDR3 nucleotides: TGTGCCAGCAGTTCCGGGACAGGGGTTACTGAAGCTTTCTTT. Its protein product is CASSSGTGVTEAFF.

V gene TRBV2 combines with J gene TRBJ2-7; 9 bases are shared with TRBD1. The CDR3 totals 14 residues. From germline, CDR1 is SNHLY and CDR2 FYNNEI. Trimming removed 5 bases from V and 4 bases from J; junction bases left unmatched: 6. CDR3 loop: CASSLTGGYYEQYF. DNA for the CDR3: TGTGCCAGCAGTTTGACAGGGGGTTATTACGAGCAGTACTTC.

This sequence joins TRBV3-1 (or the pseudogene TRBV3-2) and TRBJ1-3; a weak D match, TRBD1 (5 bases). V lost 5 bases to trimming and J lost 0 bases, with 8 bases between them. The CDR3 contains 14 residues. Germline assignment: CDR1 LGHDT and CDR2 YNNKEL (reference sequence). The CDR3 nucleotides read TGTGCCAGCAGCGGGACTTCCTCTGGAAACACCATATATTTT. The encoded protein is CASSGTSSGNTIYF.

The V call is TRBV11-2, the J call TRBJ2-7, with D possibly being TRBD1 (6 bases). The germline V and J ends were trimmed by 5 bases and 9 bases, with 11 bases remaining between them. This CDR3 comprises 11 residues. Germline CDR1 is SGHAT and CDR2 is FQNNGV. The CDR3, as DNA: TGTGCCAGCAGCCCGCAGGGGAGGCAGTACTTC. Translation: CASSPQGRQYF.